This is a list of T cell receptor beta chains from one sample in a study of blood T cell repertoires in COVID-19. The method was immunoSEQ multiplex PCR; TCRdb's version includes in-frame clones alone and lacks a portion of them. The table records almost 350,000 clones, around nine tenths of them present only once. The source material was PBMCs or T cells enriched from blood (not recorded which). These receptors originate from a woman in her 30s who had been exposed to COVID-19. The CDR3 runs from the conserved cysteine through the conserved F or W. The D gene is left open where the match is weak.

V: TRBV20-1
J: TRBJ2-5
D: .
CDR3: CSASNSDFRGETQYF

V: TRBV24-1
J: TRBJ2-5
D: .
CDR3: CATSDFSGSGIVQETQYF

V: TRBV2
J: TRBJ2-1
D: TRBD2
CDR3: CASRVGLAAYNEQFF

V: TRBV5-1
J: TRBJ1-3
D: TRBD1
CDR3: CASSPRGRGPNTIYF

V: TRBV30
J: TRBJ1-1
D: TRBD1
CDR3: CAWTGTGLRNTEAFF

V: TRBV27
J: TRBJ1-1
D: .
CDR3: CASSSAAGTEAFF

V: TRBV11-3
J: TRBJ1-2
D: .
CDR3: CASSARTSYGYTF

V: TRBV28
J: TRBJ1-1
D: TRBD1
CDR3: CASSFPWQGARRRNTEAFF

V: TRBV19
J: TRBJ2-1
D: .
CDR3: CASSIGRGQRGVGEQFF

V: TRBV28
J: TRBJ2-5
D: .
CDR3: CASSLGGTLQETQYF

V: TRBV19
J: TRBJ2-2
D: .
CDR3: CASSILSGANTGELFF

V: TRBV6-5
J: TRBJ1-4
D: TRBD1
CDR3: CASSPLTGEYEKLFF

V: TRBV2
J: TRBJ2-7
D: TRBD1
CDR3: CASSAGTGASEQYF

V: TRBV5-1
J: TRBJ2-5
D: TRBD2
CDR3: CASSLGLAGEVNKRPQYF

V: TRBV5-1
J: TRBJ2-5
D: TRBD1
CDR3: CASRQGPEQETQYF

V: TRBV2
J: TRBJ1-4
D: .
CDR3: CASSPGRGEKLFF

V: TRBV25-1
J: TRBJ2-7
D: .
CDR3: CASRPQGRSYEQYF

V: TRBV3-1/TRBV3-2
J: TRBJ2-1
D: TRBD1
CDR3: CASSPRVGDRGKGNNEQFF

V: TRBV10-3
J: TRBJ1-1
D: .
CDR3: CAISAGAMNTEAFF

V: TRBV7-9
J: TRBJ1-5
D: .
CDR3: CASSFGNQPQHF

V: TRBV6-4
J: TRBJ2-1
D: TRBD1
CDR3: CASSSTGTGVNEQFF

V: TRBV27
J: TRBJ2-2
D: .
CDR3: CASSPPGRRVSTGELFF

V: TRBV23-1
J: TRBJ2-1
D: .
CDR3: CASICPRSSYNEQFF

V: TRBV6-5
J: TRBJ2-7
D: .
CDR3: CASRLGQHRGDEQYF

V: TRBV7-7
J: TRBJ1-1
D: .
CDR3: CASSPSGTEAFF

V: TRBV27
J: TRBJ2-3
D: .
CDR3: CASSTIRWSRGDTQYF

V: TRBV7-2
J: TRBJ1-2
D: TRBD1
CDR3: CASSLFGEGTAGYTF

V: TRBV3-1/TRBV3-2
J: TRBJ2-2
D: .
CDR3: CASSHLGLDNTGELFF

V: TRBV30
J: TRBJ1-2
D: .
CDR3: CAWSVQYRLKFNYGYTF

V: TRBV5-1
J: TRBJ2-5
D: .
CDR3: CASSFRGRGETQYF

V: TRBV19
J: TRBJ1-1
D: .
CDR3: CASTQGGNMNTEAFF

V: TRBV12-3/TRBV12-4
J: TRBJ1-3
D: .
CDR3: CASRGLSGNTIYF

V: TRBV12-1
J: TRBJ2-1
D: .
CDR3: CASSLFSGTSGYNEQFF

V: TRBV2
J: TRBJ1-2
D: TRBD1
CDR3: CASSPTGGSGYTF

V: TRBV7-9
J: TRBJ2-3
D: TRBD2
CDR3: CASSLNLAGGPSDTQYF

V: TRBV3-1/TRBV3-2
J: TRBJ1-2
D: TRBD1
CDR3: CASSPQGQVYGYTF

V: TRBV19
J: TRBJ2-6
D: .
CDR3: CASSESGSGANVLTF

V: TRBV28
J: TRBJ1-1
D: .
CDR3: CASSPGHPGKAFF

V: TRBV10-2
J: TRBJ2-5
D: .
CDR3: CASSAPGVGETQYF

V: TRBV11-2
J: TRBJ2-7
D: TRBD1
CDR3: CASSLVGGLPYEQYF

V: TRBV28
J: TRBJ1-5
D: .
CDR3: CAITKATTNQPQHF

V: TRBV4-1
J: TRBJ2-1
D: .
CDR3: CASSQDPGDDEQFF

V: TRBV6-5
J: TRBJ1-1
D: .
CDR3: CASSYGGVRGNTEAFF

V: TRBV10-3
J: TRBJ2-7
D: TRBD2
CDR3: CAISGPEREGSYEQYF

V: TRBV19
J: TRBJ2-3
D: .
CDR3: CASSNQVQSDTQYF

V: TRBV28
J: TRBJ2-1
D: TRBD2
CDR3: CASGSGTTPNEQFF

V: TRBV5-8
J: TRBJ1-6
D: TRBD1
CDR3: CASSPKGGTGNSPLHF

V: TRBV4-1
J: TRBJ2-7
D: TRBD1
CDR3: CASSQDNRGDEQYF

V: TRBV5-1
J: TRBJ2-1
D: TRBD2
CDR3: CARRTSGRNEQFF

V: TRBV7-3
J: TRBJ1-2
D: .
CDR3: CASSPFSGAGYTF

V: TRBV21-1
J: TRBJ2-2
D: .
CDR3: CASSKGPTGSNTGELFF

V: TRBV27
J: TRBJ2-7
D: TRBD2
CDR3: CASSPLASGGFWFGTAYEQYF

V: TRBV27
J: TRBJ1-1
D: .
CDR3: CASSLLTASGKPEAFF

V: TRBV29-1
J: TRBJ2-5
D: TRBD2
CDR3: CSVTLGVQRGETQYF

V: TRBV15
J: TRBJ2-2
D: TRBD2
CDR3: CATSGLKRGADGELFF

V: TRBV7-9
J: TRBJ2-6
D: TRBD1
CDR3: CASRQGSSGANVLTF

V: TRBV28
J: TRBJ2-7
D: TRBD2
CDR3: CASSLSAGLAGSYEQYF